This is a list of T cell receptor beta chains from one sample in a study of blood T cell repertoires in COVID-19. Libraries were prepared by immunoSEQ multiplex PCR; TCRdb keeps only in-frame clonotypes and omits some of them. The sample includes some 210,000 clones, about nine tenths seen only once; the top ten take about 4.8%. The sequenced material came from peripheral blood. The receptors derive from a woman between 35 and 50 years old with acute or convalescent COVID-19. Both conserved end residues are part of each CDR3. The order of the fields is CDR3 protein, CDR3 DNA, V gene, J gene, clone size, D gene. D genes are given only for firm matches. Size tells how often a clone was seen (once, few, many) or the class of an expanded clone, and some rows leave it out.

cdr3_aa: CASSLAGGTYGYTF
cdr3_nt: TGTGCCAGCAGCCTGGCGGGGGGGACCTATGGCTACACCTTC
v_call: TRBV11-2
j_call: TRBJ1-2
clone_size: .
d_call: .

cdr3_aa: CASSQGSGPGELFF
cdr3_nt: TGTGCCAGCAGCCAGGGTTCAGGGCCCGGGGAGCTGTTTTTT
v_call: TRBV7-3
j_call: TRBJ2-2
clone_size: .
d_call: .

cdr3_aa: CAIPGGKGATNEKLFF
cdr3_nt: TGTGCCATCCCTGGAGGGAAAGGAGCAACTAATGAAAAACTGTTTTTT
v_call: TRBV27
j_call: TRBJ1-4
clone_size: .
d_call: .

cdr3_aa: CASSAVAGETNEQFF
cdr3_nt: TGCGCCAGCAGCGCCGTAGCGGGGGAGACGAATGAGCAGTTCTTC
v_call: TRBV5-1
j_call: TRBJ2-1
clone_size: .
d_call: TRBD2

cdr3_aa: CASSSSPGGLSNQPQHF
cdr3_nt: TGTGCCAGTAGTTCCTCCCCCGGGGGGTTAAGCAATCAGCCCCAGCATTTT
v_call: TRBV19
j_call: TRBJ1-5
clone_size: few
d_call: .

cdr3_aa: CASKWSSTDTQYF
cdr3_nt: TGTGCCAGCAAGTGGAGTAGCACAGATACGCAGTATTTT
v_call: TRBV2
j_call: TRBJ2-3
clone_size: .
d_call: .

cdr3_aa: CASTPRGGREAFF
cdr3_nt: TGTGCCAGTACCCCAAGGGGGGGCCGTGAAGCTTTCTTT
v_call: TRBV19
j_call: TRBJ1-1
clone_size: .
d_call: .

cdr3_aa: CAMAPAGGGPDTQYF
cdr3_nt: TGTGCCATGGCCCCGGCGGGGGGCGGTCCAGATACGCAGTATTTT
v_call: TRBV2
j_call: TRBJ2-3
clone_size: .
d_call: TRBD2

cdr3_aa: CASSSTTVNYGYTF
cdr3_nt: TGTGCCAGCAGCTCCACGACAGTGAACTATGGCTACACCTTC
v_call: TRBV9
j_call: TRBJ1-2
clone_size: .
d_call: .

cdr3_aa: CASSSDGGSNQPQHF
cdr3_nt: TGTGCCAGCAGTTCGGACGGAGGATCAAATCAGCCCCAGCATTTT
v_call: TRBV27
j_call: TRBJ1-5
clone_size: .
d_call: .

cdr3_aa: CASSLIGGAYNEQFF
cdr3_nt: TGTGCCAGCAGCTTAATTGGCGGGGCCTACAATGAGCAGTTCTTC
v_call: TRBV7-3
j_call: TRBJ2-1
clone_size: .
d_call: .

cdr3_aa: CASSQRGFRETQYF
cdr3_nt: TGTGCCAGCAGCCAAAGGGGTTTTCGGGAGACCCAGTACTTC
v_call: TRBV6-6
j_call: TRBJ2-5
clone_size: .
d_call: .

cdr3_aa: CAWSIRLQINSPLHF
cdr3_nt: TGTGCCTGGAGCATTCGTCTGCAGATTAATTCACCCCTCCACTTT
v_call: TRBV30
j_call: TRBJ1-6
clone_size: .
d_call: .

cdr3_aa: CASSSRGRGGIGETQYF
cdr3_nt: TGTGCCAGCAGCTCAAGGGGCCGGGGAGGGATCGGTGAGACCCAGTACTTC
v_call: TRBV7-9
j_call: TRBJ2-5
clone_size: .
d_call: TRBD2

cdr3_aa: CASSPWAGLLNYGYTF
cdr3_nt: TGTGCCAGCTCACCATGGGCAGGACTTCTTAACTATGGCTACACCTTC
v_call: TRBV18
j_call: TRBJ1-2
clone_size: .
d_call: .

cdr3_aa: CASSLIGTGGPASGNTIYF
cdr3_nt: TGTGCCAGCAGTTTGATCGGGACAGGGGGCCCAGCCTCTGGAAACACCATATATTTT
v_call: TRBV27
j_call: TRBJ1-3
clone_size: .
d_call: TRBD1

cdr3_aa: CASSQRGRSTDAQYF
cdr3_nt: TGTGCCAGCAGCCAACGAGGGCGGAGCACAGATGCGCAGTATTTT
v_call: TRBV14
j_call: TRBJ2-3
clone_size: .
d_call: .

cdr3_aa: CASSAPGQLLYGYTF
cdr3_nt: TGTGCCAGTAGTGCTCCGGGACAGTTACTCTATGGCTACACCTTC
v_call: TRBV19
j_call: TRBJ1-2
clone_size: few
d_call: TRBD1

cdr3_aa: CASSSSTALYGYTF
cdr3_nt: TGTGCCAGCAGCTCCTCGACAGCCCTTTATGGCTACACCTTC
v_call: TRBV5-6
j_call: TRBJ1-2
clone_size: .
d_call: .